Listed below are T cell receptor beta chains from one sample, sequenced in a study of T cell changes during pregnancy in multiple sclerosis. This table comes from immunoSEQ multiplex PCR, and its TCRdb copy is limited to in-frame clones, with some not included. The sample lists about 92,000 clones, 92% occurring once. Sequenced material: peripheral blood, taken in the first trimester of pregnancy. The receptors here all came from a female donor with multiple sclerosis, enrolled in a pregnancy study. Both conserved end residues are part of each CDR3. D genes are given only for firm matches. Only some rows state a clone size, as once, few, many or a class for expanded clones.

j_call d_call clone_size v_call cdr3_aa cdr3_nt
TRBJ2-2 TRBD1 - TRBV27 CASSRPGTGRNTGELFF TGTGCCAGCAGCCGTCCCGGGACAGGGAGGAACACCGGGGAGCTGTTTTTT
TRBJ2-3 - - TRBV19 CASTSVGGTDTQYF TGTGCCAGTACTAGCGTGGGGGGCACAGATACGCAGTATTTT
TRBJ1-1 - - TRBV19 CASSIGAGQGTEAFF TGTGCCAGTAGTATAGGGGCAGGGCAGGGCACTGAAGCTTTCTTT
TRBJ2-7 TRBD1 - TRBV14 CASSQEPKSKGTGGHFYEQYF TGTGCCAGCAGCCAAGAACCAAAGTCTAAGGGAACAGGGGGACACTTCTACGAGCAGTACTTC
TRBJ2-1 - - TRBV6-5 CASSYGDNYNEQFF TGTGCCAGCAGTTACGGGGACAACTACAATGAGCAGTTCTTC
TRBJ2-1 - - TRBV19 CASSIWRSRPSSYNEQFF TGTGCCAGTAGTATTTGGCGGAGCCGACCTAGCTCCTACAATGAGCAGTTCTTC
TRBJ2-5 TRBD2 - TRBV6-1 CASSQLAGGQETQYF TGTGCCAGCAGCCAACTAGCGGGAGGGCAAGAGACCCAGTACTTC
TRBJ1-4 TRBD1 - TRBV30 CAWSVRGQGEPSEKLFF TGTGCCTGGAGTGTAAGGGGGCAGGGAGAACCAAGTGAAAAACTGTTTTTT
TRBJ1-5 TRBD1 - TRBV2 CASRVGQLSNQPQHF TGTGCCAGCAGGGTGGGACAGCTCAGCAATCAGCCCCAGCATTTT
TRBJ2-7 TRBD1 - TRBV6-5 CASSLGQGHEQYF TGTGCCAGCAGCCTAGGACAGGGTCACGAGCAGTACTTC
TRBJ2-7 TRBD2 - TRBV6-5 CASSYSASGNNEQYF TGTGCCAGCAGTTACTCGGCTAGCGGGAACAACGAGCAGTACTTC
TRBJ1-3 - - TRBV7-2 CASSLAPPTTGNTIYF TGTGCCAGCAGCTTAGCCCCTCCTACGACTGGAAACACCATATATTTT
TRBJ2-7 - - TRBV19 CASSIRYRDEQYF TGTGCCAGTAGTATAAGATACAGGGACGAGCAGTACTTC
TRBJ2-1 TRBD1 once TRBV27 CASTGTGEVNEQFF TGTGCCAGCACTGGGACAGGGGAGGTCAATGAGCAGTTCTTC
TRBJ2-1 TRBD1 once TRBV6-5 CASSYSGQGIEQFF TGTGCCAGCAGTTACTCTGGACAGGGGATAGAGCAGTTCTTC
TRBJ1-1 - - TRBV28 CASIPRGVPTEAFF TGTGCCAGCATCCCCCGGGGGGTACCCACTGAAGCTTTCTTT
TRBJ2-3 - - TRBV7-8 CASSFLWRVTRTDTQYF -
TRBJ1-2 - once TRBV6-1 CASSLGAGYGYTF TGTGCCAGCAGTTTAGGGGCCGGCTATGGCTACACCTTC
TRBJ2-7 TRBD2 - TRBV30 CAWTGDVAGGGNEQYF TGTGCCTGGACCGGAGACGTAGCGGGAGGAGGGAATGAGCAGTACTTC
TRBJ2-7 - - TRBV4-1 CASSQDRASYYEQYF TGCGCCAGCAGCCAAGATCGGGCTAGCTATTACGAGCAGTACTTC
TRBJ2-7 TRBD1 - TRBV7-9 CASSLAGQGSSYEQYF TGTGCCAGCAGCTTAGCGGGACAGGGGAGCTCCTACGAGCAGTACTTC
TRBJ2-2 - - TRBV5-3 CARSLLRPRAANTGELFF TGTGCCAGAAGCTTGCTACGTCCGAGGGCGGCGAACACCGGGGAGCTGTTTTTT
TRBJ2-1 TRBD1 - TRBV2 CASSRSGQGDNEQFF TGTGCCAGCAGTAGATCGGGACAGGGGGACAATGAGCAGTTCTTC
TRBJ2-5 - - TRBV19 CASRGFGQTRETQYF TGTGCCAGTAGGGGGTTTGGACAGACCCGGGAGACCCAGTACTTC
TRBJ2-1 - - TRBV18 CASSPPSQYNEQFF TGTGCCAGCTCACCCCCCTCCCAGTACAATGAGCAGTTCTTC
TRBJ2-7 - - TRBV5-6 CASSSWPGIDYEQYF TGTGCCAGCAGCTCGTGGCCGGGGATTGACTACGAGCAGTACTTC
TRBJ2-1 TRBD2 - TRBV5-6 CASSFGLAGVNEQFF TGTGCCAGCAGCTTCGGACTAGCGGGAGTCAATGAGCAGTTCTTC
TRBJ2-2 TRBD2 - TRBV5-1 CASSLLAGAAGELFF TGCGCCAGCAGCTTACTAGCGGGAGCTGCCGGGGAGCTGTTTTTT
TRBJ2-3 TRBD2 - TRBV19 CASSIRLAGTSTDTQYF TGTGCCAGTAGTATTCGACTAGCGGGCACTAGCACAGATACGCAGTATTTT
TRBJ2-3 - - TRBV19 CASSLRTSTDTQYF TGTGCCAGTAGTCTTAGGACTAGCACAGATACGCAGTATTTT
TRBJ2-5 TRBD2 - TRBV4-2 CASSQGLAEKETQYF TGTGCCAGCAGCCAAGGACTAGCGGAGAAAGAGACCCAGTACTTC
TRBJ2-2 - - TRBV15 CATSRAPLGATGELFF TGTGCCACCAGCAGAGCACCATTAGGGGCCACCGGGGAGCTGTTTTTT
TRBJ2-7 - - TRBV21-1 CASSKDQQGADPEQYF TGTGCCAGCAGCAAAGACCAACAGGGGGCAGACCCCGAGCAGTACTTC
TRBJ2-5 TRBD2 few TRBV7-2 CASSKREGGTQYF TGTGCCAGCAGCAAGCGGGAGGGCGGGACCCAGTACTTC
TRBJ2-7 - once TRBV25-1 CASREGGSYEQYF TGTGCCAGCAGGGAGGGGGGGTCCTACGAGCAGTACTTC
TRBJ2-1 - once TRBV13 CASSLRGREQFF TGTGCCAGCAGCCTAAGGGGGAGAGAGCAGTTCTTC
TRBJ2-7 - once TRBV5-6 CASRRTGSSYEQYF TGTGCCAGCAGAAGGACGGGGAGCTCCTACGAGCAGTACTTC
TRBJ2-2 - once TRBV5-1 CAAQGNTGELFF TGCGCCGCCCAGGGTAACACCGGGGAGCTGTTTTTT
TRBJ2-3 TRBD2 - TRBV5-1 CASSFLAAHTDTQYF TGCGCCAGCAGCTTTCTAGCGGCCCACACAGATACGCAGTATTTT
TRBJ2-7 - - TRBV9 CASSVDGQDYEQYF TGTGCCAGCAGCGTAGATGGCCAAGATTACGAGCAGTACTTC
TRBJ1-2 TRBD1 - TRBV7-9 CASSPGQGADYGYTF TGTGCCAGCAGCCCGGGACAGGGGGCTGACTATGGCTACACCTTC
TRBJ1-5 - - TRBV28 CASSFLGTPLGDQPQHF TGTGCCAGCAGTTTCCTTGGGACACCCTTGGGGGATCAGCCCCAGCATTTT
TRBJ1-5 - - TRBV10-3 CATWRGSNQPQHF TGTGCCACCTGGAGAGGGAGCAATCAGCCCCAGCATTTT